These 28 T cell receptor beta chains were sequenced from one sample in a study of shared clonotypes between healthy human individuals. Measured with immunoSEQ multiplex PCR; TCRdb has only the in-frame clones, and not every one. This repertoire shows millions of clones, about 92% found once; its top ten account for 1.5% to 2%. Naive CD8 populations comprised CD45RO-negative cells positively selected for CCR7, excluding terminally differentiated effector memory CD45RA+ cells. The sample was naive CD8+ T cells from PBMCs. The origin of the receptors is a man younger than 35 in good health. Some clones in this sample may be carry-over from other donors' samples.

The V gene is TRBV7-3, the J gene TRBJ1-3; D call uncertain. Per germline, CDR1 SGHTA and CDR2 FQGTGA. The CDR3 loop spans 17 amino acids. Trimming removed 1 base from V and 0 bases from J, with 13 bases in between. CDR3 amino acids: CASSLRGQRVSGNTIYF. DNA of the CDR3: TGTGCCAGCAGCTTAAGGGGTCAGCGAGTCTCTGGAAACACCATATATTTT.

The rearrangement uses TRBV7-9 and TRBJ2-5; D gene uncertain. Germline loops: CDR1 SEHNR, CDR2 FQNEAQ (reference sequence). This CDR3 has 13 residues. The V gene lost 5 bases and the J gene lost 3 bases, with 10 bases spanning the gap. The CDR3 reads CASSEGSKETQYF. CDR3 bases: TGTGCCAGCAGCGAAGGATCAAAAGAGACCCAGTACTTC.

The genes are TRBV5-1 and TRBJ2-1; weak D call: TRBD2 (6 bases). Trimming cost V 4 bases and J 5 bases, with 13 bases left between them. Germline V CDR1 and CDR2: SGHRS, YFSETQ. This CDR3 has 14 residues. The CDR3 nucleotides are TGCGCCAGCAGCCCGGGACTTGAGAACAATGAGCAGTTCTTC. This encodes CASSPGLENNEQFF.

The chain uses TRBV30 and TRBJ2-2; D not certain. The germline V and J ends were trimmed by 3 bases and 0 bases, with 11 bases remaining between them. This CDR3 has 15 amino acids. Germline CDR1 and CDR2: GTSNPN and SVGIG (reference sequence). The CDR3 DNA reads as TGTGCCTGGAGCCTTGGCATAACGAACACCGGGGAGCTGTTTTTT. Translating gives CAWSLGITNTGELFF. Drawing the rest from reference TRBV30 and TRBJ2-2, the complete variable domain is SQTIHQWPATLVQPVGSPLSLECTVEGTSNPNLYWYRQAAGRGLQLLFYSVGIGQISSEVPQNLSASRPQDRQFILSSKKLLLSDSGFYLCAWSLGITNTGELFFGEGSRLTVL.

The rearrangement links TRBV27 to TRBJ1-5; D possibly corresponds to TRBD1 (6 bases). The CDR3 length is 16 residues. Trimming stripped 6 bases from V and 2 bases from J, with 17 bases between. CDR1 is MNHEY, CDR2 SMNVEV, per germline (reference sequence). The CDR3 DNA reads TGTGCCAGCAGCCTCGCGGGGGCGGGGGGCAATCAGCCCCAGCATTTT. Encoded protein: CASSLAGAGGNQPQHF.

In this sample, this clone turned up once. This chain links TRBV27 with TRBJ2-7; D is possibly TRBD1 (6 bases). V was cut by 4 bases and J by 2 bases, with 9 bases left in between. In germline, CDR1 is MNHEY, CDR2 SMNVEV (reference sequence). The CDR3 runs to 13 residues. Here the CDR3 DNA reads TGTGCCAGCAGTTGGGACAAAGCCTACGAGCAGTACTTC. Protein: CASSWDKAYEQYF.

The chain recombines TRBV4-1 with TRBJ2-4; the D is unclear. Germline assignment: CDR1 MGHRA and CDR2 YSYEKL. The CDR3 consists of 19 residues. V was shortened by 0 bases and J by 3 bases, with 21 bases between the two germline ends. CDR3 coding DNA: TGCGCCAGCAGCCAAGATCAACTGTTTTCTGGGGTTGGCAAAAACATTCAGTACTTC. This translates into CASSQDQLFSGVGKNIQYF.

In regard to this clone: Sequence at one end of the junction differs from germline and may be a read error. The V gene is TRBV7-9, the J gene TRBJ2-1; D may be TRBD2 (6 bases). CDR1 and CDR2 from the germline V gene are SEHNR and FQNEAQ (reference sequence). The CDR3 loop spans 15 amino acids. The chain's CDR3 is CASRLAESSYNEQFF. The CDR3, as DNA: TGTGCCAGCAGGTTAGCGGAGAGCTCCTACAATGAGCAGTTCTTC.

The rearrangement uses TRBV19 and TRBJ1-3; no reliable D call. The CDR3 is made up of 15 amino acids. V gave up 10 bases and J gave up 0 bases, with 16 bases separating them. Germline V CDR1 and CDR2: LNHDA, SQIVND (reference sequence). The CDR3 sequence is CATRFTDYSGNTIYF. For the CDR3, the DNA is TGTGCCACGCGTTTCACTGACTACTCTGGAAACACCATATATTTT.

This rearrangement joins TRBV19 to TRBJ1-5; D unclear. Germline V gene data show CDR1 as LNHDA and CDR2 as SQIVND (reference sequence). The CDR3 contains 16 residues. Trimming removed 7 bases at V and 0 bases at J, with 16 bases between. The CDR3 DNA sequence: TGTGCCAGTATCCTAAGGGCAGGCCATAGCAATCAGCCCCAGCATTTT. Residues: CASILRAGHSNQPQHF.

V gene TRBV7-2 combines with J gene TRBJ2-2; D is possibly TRBD1 (6 bases). CDR3 length: 16 residues. Germline V gene lookup returns CDR1 SGHTA and CDR2 FQGNSA. V was trimmed by 5 bases and J by 1 base, leaving 14 bases between them. DNA of the CDR3: TGTGCCAGCAGCAACCGAGGGACACTGAACACCGGGGAGCTGTTTTTT. This codes for CASSNRGTLNTGELFF.

This clone was seen a single time. The chain joins TRBV4-1 to TRBJ2-3, with 11 bases matching TRBD1. The CDR3 covers 16 residues. The junction had 7 bases not matched to a gene; V was cut back by 5 bases and J by 3 bases. Germline CDR1 MGHRA, CDR2 YSYEKL. The chain's CDR3 is CASSDRTGGSTDTQYF. In DNA form, the CDR3 reads TGCGCCAGCAGCGACCGGACAGGGGGCTCAACAGATACGCAGTATTTT.

The genes are TRBV5-4 and TRBJ2-7, with D possibly matching TRBD2 (6 bases). Germline CDR1 SGHNT, CDR2 YYREEE (reference sequence). The CDR3 runs 12 residues. V gave up 7 bases and J gave up 5 bases, with 13 bases separating them. This chain's CDR3 is CASYDGGDEQYF. In nucleotides, the CDR3 is TGTGCCAGCTATGATGGAGGGGACGAGCAGTACTTC.

V gene TRBV4-2 combines with J gene TRBJ2-6; 8 nucleotides line up with TRBD1. This CDR3 contains 18 residues. CDR1 and CDR2 from the germline V gene are LGHNA and YNFKEQ. J was trimmed by 0 bases and V by 4 bases; bases with no gene match: 8. The chain's CDR3 is CASSPGTGFISGANVLTF. CDR3 nucleotide sequence: TGTGCCAGCAGCCCCGGGACAGGATTCATCTCTGGGGCCAACGTCCTGACTTTC.

The gene calls are TRBV25-1 and TRBJ1-3; D is ambiguous. The V gene lost 1 base and the J gene lost 0 bases, with 10 bases spanning the gap. CDR1 is MGHDK and CDR2 is SYGVNS in the germline V gene. This CDR3 is 16 amino acids long. CDR3 bases: TGTGCCAGCAGTGAATCGGACGGGGACTCTGGAAACACCATATATTTT. Translating gives CASSESDGDSGNTIYF.

The chain is built from TRBV28 and TRBJ1-6; 8 nucleotides line up with TRBD1. CDR3 size: 14 residues. Trimming took 3 bases from V and 7 from J; bases not matched to a gene: 2. Germline V gives CDR1 MDHEN, CDR2 SYDVKM. CDR3 nucleotides: TGTGCCAGCAGTTTTGGACAGGGAAATTCACCCCTCCACTTT. Protein: CASSFGQGNSPLHF.

The V and J genes are TRBV7-2 and TRBJ2-6, with 9 bases lining up with TRBD1. The CDR3 contains 14 residues. Per the germline V gene, CDR1 is SGHTA and CDR2 is FQGNSA. The ends lost 0 bases at V and 10 bases at J; junction bases unmatched: 1. CDR3 loop: CASSLAGTGNVLTF. CDR3 sequence (DNA): TGTGCCAGCAGCTTAGCTGGGACAGGGAACGTCCTGACTTTC.

The rearrangement uses TRBV27 and TRBJ2-3, with 9 bases identical to TRBD2. CDR3 length equals 15 residues. Trimming took 4 bases from V and 6 from J; bases not matched to a gene: 8. CDR1 and CDR2 from the germline V gene are MNHEY and SMNVEV (reference sequence). CDR3 sequence reads: CASSWVAGASDTQYF. The CDR3 coding sequence is TGTGCCAGCAGTTGGGTAGCGGGAGCCTCGGATACGCAGTATTTT.

Points on this clone: In the same sample, other DNA sequences code for this CDR3. V usage is TRBV6-5 and J usage is TRBJ2-7; D uncertain. This CDR3 spans 13 amino acids. Germline CDR1 is MNHEY and CDR2 is SVGAGI. The V and J ends lost 6 bases and 6 bases respectively, with 15 bases between them. The DNA for the CDR3 is TGTGCCAGCAGCCCCCGTGGCGCCGGCGAGCAGTACTTC. Amino acid sequence: CASSPRGAGEQYF.

Comment on this clone: This sample also contains other DNA sequences that code for the same CDR3. V and J are TRBV4-3 and TRBJ2-1; D is undetermined. The CDR3 totals 14 residues. The V end was cut by 0 bases, the J end by 2 bases, with 5 bases between. From germline, CDR1 is LGHNA and CDR2 YSLEER. Here the CDR3 reads CASSQDRTYNEQFF. CDR3 sequence (DNA): TGCGCCAGCAGCCAAGATAGGACCTACAATGAGCAGTTCTTC.

About this clone itself: The sample holds other DNA sequences that translate to the same CDR3. The chain carries TRBV11-2 and TRBJ2-7; 7 bases agree with TRBD1. The CDR3 covers 13 residues. CDR1 and CDR2 from the germline V gene are SGHAT and FQNNGV. The ends lost 5 bases at V and 2 bases at J; junction bases unmatched: 3. For the CDR3, the DNA is TGTGCCAGCAGCCTCGGGACAGCCTACGAGCAGTACTTC. It codes for CASSLGTAYEQYF.

The V gene is TRBV30, the J gene TRBJ2-1; 10 bases align to TRBD2. V lost 2 bases and J lost 7; bases outside the gene matches: 14. The CDR3 is made up of 17 amino acids. CDR1 is GTSNPN, CDR2 SVGIG, per germline (reference sequence). CDR3 amino acids: CAWSIRASGRALNEQFF. CDR3 sequence (DNA): TGTGCCTGGAGTATACGGGCGAGCGGGAGGGCCCTTAATGAGCAGTTCTTC.

The gene calls are TRBV15 and TRBJ2-1; the D is unclear. Germline values: CDR1 LNHNV, CDR2 YYDKDF (reference sequence). The CDR3 loop spans 13 amino acids. The V gene lost 1 base and the J gene lost 9 bases, with 10 bases spanning the gap. This CDR3 reads CATSRGRWTEQFF. Written as DNA, the CDR3 is TGTGCCACCAGCAGAGGTCGGTGGACTGAGCAGTTCTTC.

Turning to this clone: Other DNA sequences in the same sample also yield this CDR3. This chain links TRBV28 with TRBJ2-2, with TRBD2 matching 8 bases. V shed 4 bases and J 0 bases; nucleotides not matched to a gene: 1. CDR1 and CDR2 from the germline V gene are MDHEN and SYDVKM. The CDR3 runs 15 residues. The CDR3 region has the DNA TGTGCCAGCAGTTGGGGACTAGCGAACACCGGGGAGCTGTTTTTT. It encodes CASSWGLANTGELFF.

The gene calls are TRBV29-1 and TRBJ2-1; 8 nucleotides align to TRBD2. CDR1 is SQVTM, CDR2 ANQGSEA, per germline. The ends lost 7 bases at V and 9 bases at J; junction bases unmatched: 17. The length of the CDR3 is 15 residues. CDR3 in amino acids: CSAGGKRGNQAEQFF. Here the CDR3 DNA reads TGCAGCGCTGGAGGGAAGCGGGGGAACCAGGCTGAGCAGTTCTTC.

J is TRBJ2-1 and V is TRBV28; a weak D match, TRBD1 (5 bases). In germline, CDR1 is MDHEN, CDR2 SYDVKM. CDR3 length: 14 residues. V dropped 4 bases and J dropped 1 base, with 8 bases sitting between them. The DNA for the CDR3 is TGTGCCAGCAGTTCTCAGGGTTCCTACAATGAGCAGTTCTTC. Protein: CASSSQGSYNEQFF.

The chain recombines TRBV6-1 with TRBJ2-7; TRBD1 matches 7 bases. This CDR3 has 14 amino acids. Germline V lookup: CDR1 MNHNS, CDR2 SASEGT. J was trimmed by 3 bases and V by 3 bases; bases with no gene match: 5. CDR3 in amino acids: CASSDPGQRYEQYF. The CDR3 DNA reads TGTGCCAGCAGTGACCCGGGACAGCGCTACGAGCAGTACTTC.

This chain connects TRBV11-2 to TRBJ1-1; D is perhaps TRBD1 (5 bases). Germline V lookup: CDR1 SGHAT, CDR2 FQNNGV. V dropped 2 bases and J dropped 3 bases, with 13 bases sitting between them. This CDR3 has 15 residues. The CDR3 DNA is TGTGCCAGCAGCTTATTTAGCAGGGACGACACTGAAGCTTTCTTT. Translated, it gives CASSLFSRDDTEAFF. The whole variable domain, filled in from reference TRBV11-2 and TRBJ1-1, reads EAGVAQSPRYKIIEKRQSVAFWCNPISGHATLYWYQQILGQGPKLLIQFQNNGVVDDSQLPKDRFSAERLKGVDSTLKIQPAKLEDSAVYLCASSLFSRDDTEAFFGQGTRLTVV.